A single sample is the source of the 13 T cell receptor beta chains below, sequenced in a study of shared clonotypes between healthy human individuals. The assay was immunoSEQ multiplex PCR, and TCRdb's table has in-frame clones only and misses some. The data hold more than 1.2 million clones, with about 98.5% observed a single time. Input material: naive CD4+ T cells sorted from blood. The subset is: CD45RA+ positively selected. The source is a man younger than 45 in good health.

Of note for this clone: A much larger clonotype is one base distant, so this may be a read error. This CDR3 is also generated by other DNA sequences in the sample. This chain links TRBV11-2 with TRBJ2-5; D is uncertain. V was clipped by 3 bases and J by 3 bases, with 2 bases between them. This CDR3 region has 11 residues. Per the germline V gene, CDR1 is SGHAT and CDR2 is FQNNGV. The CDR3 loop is CASSLKETQYF. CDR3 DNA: TGTGCCAGCAGCTTGAAAGAGACCCAGTACTTC. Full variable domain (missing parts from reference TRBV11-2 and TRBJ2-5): EAGVAQSPRYKIIEKRQSVAFWCNPISGHATLYWYQQILGQGPKLLIQFQNNGVVDDSQLPKDRFSAERLKGVDSTLKIQPAKLEDSAVYLCASSLKETQYFGPGTRLLVL.

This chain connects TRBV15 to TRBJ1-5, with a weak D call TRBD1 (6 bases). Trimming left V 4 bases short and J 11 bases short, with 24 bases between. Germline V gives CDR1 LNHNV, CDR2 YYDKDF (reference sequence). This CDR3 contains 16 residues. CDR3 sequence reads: CATSTSQTIGQSSQHF. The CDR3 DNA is TGTGCCACCAGCACCTCGCAGACCATAGGACAGTCCTCCCAGCATTTT. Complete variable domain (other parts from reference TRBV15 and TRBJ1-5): DAMVIQNPRYQVTQFGKPVTLSCSQTLNHNVMYWYQQKSSQAPKLLFHYYDKDFNNEADTPDNFQSRRPNTSFCFLDIRSPGLGDTAMYLCATSTSQTIGQSSQHFGDGTRLSIL.

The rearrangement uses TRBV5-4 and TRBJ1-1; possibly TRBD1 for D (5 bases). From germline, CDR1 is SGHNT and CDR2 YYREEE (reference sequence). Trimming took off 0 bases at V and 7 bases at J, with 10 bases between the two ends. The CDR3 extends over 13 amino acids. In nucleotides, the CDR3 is TGTGCCAGCAGCTTGGCCGCCAGGGATGAAGCTTTCTTT. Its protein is CASSLAARDEAFF.

The CDR3 here is CASSMISVQGGSYEQYF. In DNA form, the CDR3 reads TGTGCCAGTAGTATGATTTCGGTACAGGGGGGCTCCTACGAGCAGTACTTC. The J gene is TRBJ2-7, the V gene TRBV19; 8 nucleotides agree with TRBD1. V gave up 3 bases and J gave up 0 bases; unmatched junction bases: 10. This CDR3 has 17 amino acids. The germline V gene has CDR1 LNHDA and CDR2 SQIVND (reference sequence).

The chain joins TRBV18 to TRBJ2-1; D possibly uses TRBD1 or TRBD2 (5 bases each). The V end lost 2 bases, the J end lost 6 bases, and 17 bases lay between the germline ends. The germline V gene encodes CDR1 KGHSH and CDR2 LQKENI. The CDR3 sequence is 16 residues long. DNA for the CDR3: TGTGCCAGCTCACCAAGTCGGGGCCCAAAAGGCAATGAGCAGTTCTTC. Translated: CASSPSRGPKGNEQFF.

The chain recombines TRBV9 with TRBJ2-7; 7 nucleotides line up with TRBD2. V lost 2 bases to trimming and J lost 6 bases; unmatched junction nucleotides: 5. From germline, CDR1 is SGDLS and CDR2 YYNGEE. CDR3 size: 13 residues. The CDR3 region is CASSVLGEGEQYF. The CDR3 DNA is TGTGCCAGCAGCGTTCTCGGGGAGGGCGAGCAGTACTTC.

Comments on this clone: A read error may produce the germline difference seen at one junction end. The CDR3 reads CASSPTSLYNEQFF. DNA of the CDR3: TGTGCTAGCAGCCCGACCAGTTTATACAATGAGCAGTTCTTC. The V gene is TRBV7-7, the J gene TRBJ2-1; D is undetermined. The V gene's germline CDR1 is SSHAT and CDR2 FNYEAQ (reference sequence). The CDR3 totals 14 residues.

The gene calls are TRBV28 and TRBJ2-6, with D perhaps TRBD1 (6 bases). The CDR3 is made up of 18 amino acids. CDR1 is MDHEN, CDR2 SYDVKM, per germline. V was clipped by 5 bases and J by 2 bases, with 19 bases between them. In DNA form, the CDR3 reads TGTGCCAGCAGTCCACTACAGGGTTTGGGGGCTGGGGCCAACGTCCTGACTTTC. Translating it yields CASSPLQGLGAGANVLTF.

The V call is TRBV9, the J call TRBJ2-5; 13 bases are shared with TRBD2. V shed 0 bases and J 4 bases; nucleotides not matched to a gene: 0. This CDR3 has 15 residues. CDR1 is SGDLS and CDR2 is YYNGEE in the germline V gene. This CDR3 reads CASSVGTSGRETQYF. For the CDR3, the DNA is TGTGCCAGCAGCGTAGGGACTAGCGGGAGAGAGACCCAGTACTTC.

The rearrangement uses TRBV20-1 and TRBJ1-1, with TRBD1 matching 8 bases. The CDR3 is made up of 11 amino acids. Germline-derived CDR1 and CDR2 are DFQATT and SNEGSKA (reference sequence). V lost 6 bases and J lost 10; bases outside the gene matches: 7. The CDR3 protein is CSAKGQVGAFF. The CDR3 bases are TGCAGTGCAAAGGGACAGGTTGGAGCTTTCTTT.

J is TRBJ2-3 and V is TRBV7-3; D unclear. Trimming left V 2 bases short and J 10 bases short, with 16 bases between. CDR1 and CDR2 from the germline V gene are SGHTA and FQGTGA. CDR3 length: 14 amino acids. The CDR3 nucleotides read TGTGCCAGCAGCTTACGGCCCCCCGATCTACCGCAGTATTTT. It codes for CASSLRPPDLPQYF.

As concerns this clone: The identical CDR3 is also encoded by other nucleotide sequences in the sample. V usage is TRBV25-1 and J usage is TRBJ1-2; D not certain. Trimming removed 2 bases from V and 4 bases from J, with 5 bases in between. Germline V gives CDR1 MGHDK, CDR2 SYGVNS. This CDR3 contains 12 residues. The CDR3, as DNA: TGTGCCAGCAGTGAAACGGGCTATGGCTACACCTTC. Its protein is CASSETGYGYTF.

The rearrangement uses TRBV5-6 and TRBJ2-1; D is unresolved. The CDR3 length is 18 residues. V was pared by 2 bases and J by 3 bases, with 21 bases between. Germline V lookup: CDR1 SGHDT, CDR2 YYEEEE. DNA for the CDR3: TGTGCCAGCAGCTTCCCCGTTCCGAGGAAGTTAGTCTACAATGAGCAGTTCTTC. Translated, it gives CASSFPVPRKLVYNEQFF.